One and the same sample provided the 11 T cell receptor beta chains below, sequenced in a study of cytomegalovirus exposure and HLA in healthy donors. 60 Vbeta and 13 Jbeta primers were used in PCR. The assay was immunoSEQ multiplex PCR, and TCRdb's table has in-frame clones only and misses some. Of tens of thousands of clones listed, roughly 72% are singletons. The sequenced material came from PBMCs. The receptor set was obtained from a man aged 30 to 45 in good health and CMV-seropositive.

A single count supports this clone. The V and J genes are TRBV29-1 and TRBJ1-1; D perhaps matches TRBD1 (5 bases). Germline loops: CDR1 SQVTM, CDR2 ANQGSEA. V lost 3 bases to trimming and J lost 4 bases, with 15 bases between them. The CDR3 sequence is 14 residues long. DNA for the CDR3: TGCAGCGTTGACGCCGTTAGGGGTTTCACTGAAGCTTTCTTT. Translating it yields CSVDAVRGFTEAFF.

The chain has TRBV4-2 and TRBJ1-1; 9 nucleotides agree with TRBD1. V shed 3 bases and J 4 bases; nucleotides not matched to a gene: 9. This CDR3 region has 16 residues. Germline loops: CDR1 LGHNA, CDR2 YNFKEQ. Written as DNA, the CDR3 is TGTGCCAGCAGCCAGGGGGACAGGGTTCAGGGCACTGAAGCTTTCTTT. Translated, it gives CASSQGDRVQGTEAFF.

The chain uses TRBV7-2 and TRBJ2-7, with no clear D. Trimming pared 5 bases from V and 0 bases from J, leaving 14 bases between. CDR3 length equals 15 residues. The germline V gene has CDR1 SGHTA and CDR2 FQGNSA. This CDR3 reads CASSPQAFTSYEQYF. CDR3 coding DNA: TGTGCCAGCAGCCCCCAGGCCTTTACCTCCTACGAGCAGTACTTC.

In regard to this clone: The identical CDR3 is also encoded by other nucleotide sequences in the sample. The gene calls are TRBV9 and TRBJ2-5; possible D gene TRBD1, 5 bases. Germline assignment: CDR1 SGDLS and CDR2 YYNGEE. The CDR3 extends over 14 amino acids. Trimming removed 0 bases at V and 2 bases at J, with 8 bases between. This CDR3 reads CASSVEGVQETQYF. DNA of the CDR3: TGTGCCAGCAGCGTAGAAGGGGTTCAAGAGACCCAGTACTTC.

This chain connects TRBV13 to TRBJ1-6, with 7 bases aligning to TRBD1. With 6 bases clipped from V and 5 bases from J, the junction kept 10 bases outside the gene matches. The length of the CDR3 is 16 residues. The germline V gene encodes CDR1 PRHDT and CDR2 FYEKMQ (reference sequence). The CDR3 bases are TGTGCCAGCAGTACGGCAGTACAGGGGAATAATTCACCCCTCCACTTT. This encodes CASSTAVQGNNSPLHF.

The J gene is TRBJ2-1, the V gene TRBV7-6; 8 bases match TRBD2. The CDR3 covers 14 residues. Germline CDR1 is SGHVS and CDR2 is FNYEAQ. V dropped 0 bases and J dropped 5; count of bases not matched to a gene: 0. The CDR3 spells CASSLASGDNEQFF. In DNA form, the CDR3 reads TGTGCCAGCAGCTTAGCTAGCGGGGACAATGAGCAGTTCTTC.

This chain uses TRBV7-9 with TRBJ2-7; maybe TRBD2 (6 bases). V was cut by 1 base and J by 1 base, with 8 bases left in between. The CDR3 is made up of 14 amino acids. The germline V gene has CDR1 SEHNR and CDR2 FQNEAQ (reference sequence). The CDR3 region has the DNA TGTGCCAGCAGCTTAGACGCGGGATCCTACGAGCAGTACGTC. Amino acid sequence: CASSLDAGSYEQYV.

V is TRBV18 and J is TRBJ1-1, with D tentatively TRBD1 (6 bases). Per the germline V gene, CDR1 is KGHSH and CDR2 is LQKENI. V gave up 3 bases and J gave up 10 bases, with 12 bases separating them. The CDR3 is 12 amino acids. In nucleotides, the CDR3 is TGTGCCAGCTCACCCTCAGGGGAGGGAGCTTTCTTT. It is translated as CASSPSGEGAFF.

The V gene is TRBV30, the J gene TRBJ2-5; D ambiguous. The length of the CDR3 is 13 residues. Trimming removed 0 bases from V and 4 bases from J, with 9 bases in between. Germline CDR1 GTSNPN, CDR2 SVGIG (reference sequence). CDR3 sequence reads: CAWSVTYRETQYF. The CDR3 bases are TGTGCCTGGAGTGTAACATACAGAGAGACCCAGTACTTC.

As DNA, the CDR3 is TGTGCCAGCAGTTACTCCTCGGGCAGGGCAAATTCACCCCTCCACTTT. It yields the protein CASSYSSGRANSPLHF. The J gene is TRBJ1-6, the V gene TRBV6-5, with D perhaps TRBD1 (5 bases). V dropped 0 bases and J dropped 7 bases, with 13 bases sitting between them. This CDR3 contains 16 residues. The germline V gene encodes CDR1 MNHEY and CDR2 SVGAGI.

The rearrangement uses TRBV7-2 and TRBJ2-3, with TRBD2 identical over 9 bases. The CDR3 is 16 amino acids. CDR1 and CDR2 from the germline V gene are SGHTA and FQGNSA. The junction had 6 bases not matched to a gene; V was cut back by 5 bases and J by 0 bases. As DNA, the CDR3 is TGTGCCAGCAGCCCACTAGCGGGCGCTAGCACAGATACGCAGTATTTT. Translated: CASSPLAGASTDTQYF.